These 4 T cell receptor beta chains originate from one sample sequenced in a study of beta chain features in type 1 diabetes. No cognate antigen is known for these TCRs. Study-wide results and limits: The study found moderately but significantly shorter TCRB CDR3s in all four CD4+ subsets of Type 1 diabetes patients.

Sequencing targeted expressed TCRB transcripts, as all isolated RNA had been reverse transcribed. The method was immunoSEQ multiplex PCR; TCRdb's version includes in-frame clones alone and lacks a portion of them. The data show about 300,000 clones, about 13% seen once. Sequenced sample: naive CD4+ T cells from blood. All receptors come from a woman aged 18-29 years with type 1 diabetes.

There are a few counts of this clone. The CDR3 sequence is CANSPRGGATDTQYF. CDR3 nucleotides: TGTGCCAACTCCCCTAGGGGGGGAGCAACAGATACGCAGTATTTT. V usage is TRBV28 and J usage is TRBJ2-3; D possibly corresponds to TRBD2 (7 bases). Germline V gene sequence: CDR1 MDHEN, CDR2 SYDVKM. This CDR3 region has 15 residues. The V end was cut by 10 bases, the J end by 3 bases, with 20 bases between.

The CDR3 sequence is CASSLLAQPNEKLFF. DNA of the CDR3: TGTGCCAGCAGCTTATTAGCCCAGCCTAATGAAAAACTGTTTTTT. The rearrangement joins TRBV7-9 to TRBJ1-4; D is unresolved. The germline gives CDR1 SEHNR, CDR2 FQNEAQ (reference sequence). Trimming left V 2 bases short and J 3 bases short, with 10 bases between. The CDR3 contains 15 residues. Drawing the rest from reference TRBV7-9 and TRBJ1-4, the complete variable domain is DTGVSQNPRHKITKRGQNVTFRCDPISEHNRLYWYRQTLGQGPEFLTYFQNEAQLEKSRLLSDRFSAERPKGSFSTLEIQRTEQGDSAMYLCASSLLAQPNEKLFFGSGTQLSVL.

This clone was counted only a few times. The CDR3 DNA is TGTGCCAGCAGCTCAGTCCCAGATACGCAGTATTTT. Residues: CASSSVPDTQYF. The rearrangement links TRBV11-2 to TRBJ2-3; D is undetermined. Trimming took off 4 bases at V and 4 bases at J, with 6 bases between the two ends. Per the germline V gene, CDR1 is SGHAT and CDR2 is FQNNGV. The CDR3 covers 12 residues.

This clone was observed a few times. V and J are TRBV5-4 and TRBJ2-3, with 8 nucleotides matching TRBD2. Germline loops: CDR1 SGHNT, CDR2 YYREEE (reference sequence). V trimming: 4 bases; J trimming: 0 bases; junction bases outside the gene matches: 7. The CDR3 runs 16 residues. The CDR3 reads CASSALLAASTDTQYF. The CDR3 DNA is TGTGCCAGCAGCGCGCTACTAGCGGCTAGCACAGATACGCAGTATTTT.